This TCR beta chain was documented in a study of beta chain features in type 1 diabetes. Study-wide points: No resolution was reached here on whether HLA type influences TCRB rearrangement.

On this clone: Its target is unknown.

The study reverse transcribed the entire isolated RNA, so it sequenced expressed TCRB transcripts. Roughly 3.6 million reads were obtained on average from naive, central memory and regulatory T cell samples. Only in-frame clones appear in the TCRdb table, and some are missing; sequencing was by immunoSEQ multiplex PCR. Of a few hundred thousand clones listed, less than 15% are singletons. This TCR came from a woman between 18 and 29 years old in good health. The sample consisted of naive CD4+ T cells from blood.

The CDR3 is CATQTSGSYETQYF. The CDR3 nucleotides read TGTGCCACGCAGACTAGCGGGAGTTATGAGACCCAGTACTTC. V gene TRBV11-2 combines with J gene TRBJ2-5, with 12 bases aligning to TRBD2. CDR1 and CDR2 (germline): SGHAT, FQNNGV. This CDR3 contains 14 residues. After removal of 10 bases from V and 5 bases from J, the junction contained 8 bases not matched to a gene.